This T cell receptor (beta chain) was sequenced for a study of shared clonotypes between healthy human individuals (dated by TCRdb to about 2020). As for the study more broadly: Three men and a couple of women, aged 18 to 49 years, made up the cohort. Per donor, three plates each were used for CD4 naive and CD4 memory, two for CD8 naive, and one for CD8 memory. To estimate repertoire size and how much clonotype sharing occurs between individuals, the study deeply sequenced the blood TCR repertoires of five or six healthy adults. Different laboratories and diverse techniques were used to prepare libraries and sequence TCR repertoires, to increase sequencing depth and limit assay-specific biases. Leukapheresis yielded between about 0.85 and 9 billion PBMCs per donor. The research as a whole found: Naive subsets generally had larger estimated clonotype richness than memory subsets did. About 5% of naive CD4, 3.5% of naive CD8, 2.3% of memory CD4, and approximately 0.39% of memory CD8 clonotypes were shared across four donors. Sampling was restricted to blood, and TCR repertoires in tissues likely differ from the TCR repertoires found in blood. Clonotypes shared by all four sorted-subset donors showed higher generation probabilities than non-shared clonotypes. The small number of donors limited the genetic and exposure-history diversity represented. Even with the large sequencing depth, rarefaction of the sorted-subset datasets indicated that sequencing was incomplete. Based on pairwise subsampling, the degree of clonotype sharing among donors was expected to be affected by sequencing depth.

CDR1 MNHNS and CDR2 SASEGT were looked up in the germline V gene. The CDR3 runs 15 residues from the cysteine to the phenylalanine. CDR3 DNA is the only sequence kept; it has 45 bases, read in frame from the first base. V is pared back by 6 bases and J by 4 bases, with 18 bases lying between the germline termini. Concerning this clone itself: Its specific antigen is unknown. Per-base quality was not reported, and no clone a single base away is much larger than it.

TCR CDR3 regions were amplified from genomic DNA by multiplex PCR using the deep immunoSEQ assay. Extracted genomic DNA from each cell subset was distributed evenly across all wells of several immunoSEQ 96-well plates, and each plate was treated as a replicate. For sorted subsets, 200 to 250 ng of genomic DNA, equivalent to some 30,000 T cell genomes, went into each replicate PCR. The purified libraries were quantified using a Qubit 3.0 fluorometer, sized with a Bioanalyzer 2100, and then quantified again using the KAPA Library Quantification kit. Every immunoSEQ 96-well plate was sequenced on a separate single-read 150-cycle Illumina NextSeq 550 flow cell. Per the original workflow: Because only junctional sequences without quality scores were contained in the immunoSEQ output, filtering matching that applied to full-length reads could not be performed. Sequences were annotated with PyIR, a Python wrapper for IgBLAST v1.9, using IMGT germline references to assign V/J genes and CDR3. Reads with weak V/J assignments (E-value above 1e-6), missing CDR3, stop codons, out-of-frame junctions, or ambiguous translated residues were removed. V3J clonotypes were defined as sequences sharing the same inferred V gene, J gene, and CDR3 amino acid sequence. Percentage overlap between repertoires was computed as shared unique clonotypes divided by the size of the smaller repertoire. Richness of each repertoire was evaluated using RTK rarefaction, the Chao1 estimator, and Recon v2.1 estimates of unobserved clonotypes. Generation probabilities for all TCRbeta clonotypes obtained by the gDNA method from a few donors were computed using OLGA. Sourced from immuneACCESS, this table was stored by TCRdb with only in-frame sequences that have V and J called. A share of the clones is absent; for the studies checked, an unresolved V gene accounts for under half, and the remainder has no known explanation. V and J calls plus clone size are reproduced from that table; the DNA served to infer D and trimming. Here the sample has 550,000 to 650,000 clones; roughly 95% occur a single time. The ten largest account for roughly 0.12% of the sample.

CD8 naive samples were obtained by positive selection for CCR7 among CD45RO-negative cells, yielding a CD45RA+CCR7+ population from which TemRA cells were excluded. The donors were healthy, HIV-negative adults who had no recently reported acute infections or vaccinations. Only Caucasian adults living in Nashville, Tennessee, USA were represented among the donors. After blood collection by leukapheresis, PBMCs were isolated using Ficoll-Histopaque density gradient centrifugation and then cryopreserved in the vapor phase of liquid nitrogen. Purity and quantity of every magnetically sorted T cell population were checked by analytical flow cytometry. From each sorted fraction, genomic DNA was isolated and quantified by UV absorbance on a Nanodrop 2000c.

The sequencing sample was made of naive CD8+ T cells sorted from blood. The intended sense of this specimen's cell subset or site label: CD45RA+CCR7+. Recombination joined TRBV6-1 with TRBJ1-2; TRBD1 is a weak D gene call, 6 bases matching. The source is a woman aged 30 to 39 in good health. CDR3 loop: CASRGIIQGGYGYTF. The bases are TGTGCCAGCAGGGGGATCATACAGGGAGGCTATGGCTACACCTTC.